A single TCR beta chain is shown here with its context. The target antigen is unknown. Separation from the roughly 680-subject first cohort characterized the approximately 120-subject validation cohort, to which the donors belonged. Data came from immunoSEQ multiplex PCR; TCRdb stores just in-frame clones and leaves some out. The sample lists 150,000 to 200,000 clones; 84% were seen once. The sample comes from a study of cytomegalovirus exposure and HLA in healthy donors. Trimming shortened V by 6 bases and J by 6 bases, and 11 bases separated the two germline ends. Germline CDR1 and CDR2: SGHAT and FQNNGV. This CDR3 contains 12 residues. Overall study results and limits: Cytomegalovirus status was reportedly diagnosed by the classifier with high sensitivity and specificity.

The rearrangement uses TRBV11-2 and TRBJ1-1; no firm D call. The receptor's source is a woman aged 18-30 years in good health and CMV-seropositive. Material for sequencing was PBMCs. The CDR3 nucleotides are TGTGCCAGCAGTCACAGAGTGGCTGAAGCTTTCTTT. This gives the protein CASSHRVAEAFF.